This record concerns one TCR beta chain sequence. As yet, its antigen is unknown. This CDR3 comprises 16 residues. In germline, CDR1 is MDHEN, CDR2 SYDVKM. Trimming removed 3 bases from V and 2 bases from J, with 17 bases in between. The sample belongs to a study of blood T cells in healthy people across ages. Study-wide results and limits: A conclusive naive versus antigen-experienced comparison was prevented by the unsorted PBMCs. The diversity estimates, figures obtained from one million T cells, were considered underestimates. A strong correlation was seen between TCR beta diversity and naive T cell percentage.

With a J-beta primer mix and a sample-barcoded 5' primer, a second PCR ran about 7 to 12 cycles. TCRdb called the 5' RACE reads again in MiXCR, with one record for every CDR3 protein. Counted here are 700,000 to 950,000 distinct CDR3 sequences, about three fifths occurring once; the ten biggest clones make up about 20%. This sequence was found in a man younger than 45 in good health. The sequencing input was blood. The chain is built from TRBV28 and TRBJ2-7; perhaps D is TRBD1 or TRBD2 (5 bases each). CDR3 coding DNA: TGTGCCAGCAGTTTGGACATGGGGCGGGCAACCTACGAGCAGTACTTC. Protein: CASSLDMGRATYEQYF. The variable domain in full, completed from reference TRBV28 and TRBJ2-7, reads DVKVTQSSRYLVKRTGEKVFLECVQDMDHENMFWYRQDPGLGLRLIYFSYDVKMKEKGDIPEGYSVSREKKERFSLILESASTNQTSMYLCASSLDMGRATYEQYFGPGTRLTVT.